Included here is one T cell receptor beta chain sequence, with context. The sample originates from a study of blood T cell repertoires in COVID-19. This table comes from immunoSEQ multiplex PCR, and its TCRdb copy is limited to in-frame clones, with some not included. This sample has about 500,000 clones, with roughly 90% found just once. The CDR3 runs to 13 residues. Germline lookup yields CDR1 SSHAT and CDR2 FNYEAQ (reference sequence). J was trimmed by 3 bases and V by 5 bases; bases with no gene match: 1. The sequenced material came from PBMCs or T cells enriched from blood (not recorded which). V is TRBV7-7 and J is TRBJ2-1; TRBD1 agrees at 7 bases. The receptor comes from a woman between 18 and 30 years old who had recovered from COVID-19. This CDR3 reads CASSRDSYNEQFF. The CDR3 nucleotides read TGTGCCAGCAGCCGGGACAGCTACAATGAGCAGTTCTTC.